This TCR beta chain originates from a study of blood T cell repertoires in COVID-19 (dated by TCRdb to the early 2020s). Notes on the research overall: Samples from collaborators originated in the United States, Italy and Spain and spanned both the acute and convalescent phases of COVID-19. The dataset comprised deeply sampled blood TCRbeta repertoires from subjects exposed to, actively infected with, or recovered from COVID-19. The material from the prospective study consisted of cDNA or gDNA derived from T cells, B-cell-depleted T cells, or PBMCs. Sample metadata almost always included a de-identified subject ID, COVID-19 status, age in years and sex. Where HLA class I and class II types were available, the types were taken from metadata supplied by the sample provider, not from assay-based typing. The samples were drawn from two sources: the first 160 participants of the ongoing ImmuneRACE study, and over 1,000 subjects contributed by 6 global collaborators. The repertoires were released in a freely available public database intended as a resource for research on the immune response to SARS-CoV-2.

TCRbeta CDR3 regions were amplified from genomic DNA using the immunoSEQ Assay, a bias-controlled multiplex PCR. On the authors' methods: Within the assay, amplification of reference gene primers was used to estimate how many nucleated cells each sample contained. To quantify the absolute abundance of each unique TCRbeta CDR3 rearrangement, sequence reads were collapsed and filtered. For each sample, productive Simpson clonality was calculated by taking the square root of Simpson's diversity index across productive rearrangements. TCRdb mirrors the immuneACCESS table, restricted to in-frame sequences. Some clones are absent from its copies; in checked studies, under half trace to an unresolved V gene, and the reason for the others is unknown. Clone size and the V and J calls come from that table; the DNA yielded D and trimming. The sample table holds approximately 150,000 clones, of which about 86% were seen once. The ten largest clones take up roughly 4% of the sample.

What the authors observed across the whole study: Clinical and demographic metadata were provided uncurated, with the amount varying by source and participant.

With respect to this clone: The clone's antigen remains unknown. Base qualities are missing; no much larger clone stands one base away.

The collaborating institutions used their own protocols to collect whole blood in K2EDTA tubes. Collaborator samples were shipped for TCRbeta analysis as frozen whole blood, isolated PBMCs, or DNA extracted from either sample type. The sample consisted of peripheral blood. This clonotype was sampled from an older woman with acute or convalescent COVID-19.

The sequence in DNA is TGTGCCAGCAGTGAAGCGCAAAACAGGGGGTACCAGCCCCAGCATTTT. Its translation reads: CASSEAQNRGYQPQHF. Recombination linked TRBV6-1 to TRBJ1-5; 8 bases in the middle match TRBD1. The CDR1 and CDR2 encoded by the germline V gene are MNHNS and SASEGT. Its CDR3 holds 16 amino acids, cysteine through phenylalanine. Solely the CDR3 DNA is kept, with 48 bases framed from the first base. Ends trimmed: V by 0 bases, J by 7 bases; bases unmatched to a gene: 8.